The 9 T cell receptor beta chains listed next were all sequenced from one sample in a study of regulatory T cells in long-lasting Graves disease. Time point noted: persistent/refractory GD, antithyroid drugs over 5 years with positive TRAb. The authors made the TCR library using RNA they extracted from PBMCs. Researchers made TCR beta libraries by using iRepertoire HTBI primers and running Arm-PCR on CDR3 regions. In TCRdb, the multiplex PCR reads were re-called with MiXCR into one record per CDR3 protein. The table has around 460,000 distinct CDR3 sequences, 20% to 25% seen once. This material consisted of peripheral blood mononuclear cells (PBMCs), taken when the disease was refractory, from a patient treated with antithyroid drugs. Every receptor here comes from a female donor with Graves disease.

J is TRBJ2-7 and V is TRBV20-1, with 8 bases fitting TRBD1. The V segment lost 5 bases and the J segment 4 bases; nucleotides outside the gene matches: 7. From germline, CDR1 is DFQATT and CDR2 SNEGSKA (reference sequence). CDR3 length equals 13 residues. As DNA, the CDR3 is TGCAGTGCTGGCCGGGACAGGAATTACGAGCAGTACTTC. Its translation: CSAGRDRNYEQYF.

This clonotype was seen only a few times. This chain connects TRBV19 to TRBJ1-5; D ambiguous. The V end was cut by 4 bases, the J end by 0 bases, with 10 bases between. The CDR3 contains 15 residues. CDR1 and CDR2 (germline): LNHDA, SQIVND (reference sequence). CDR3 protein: CASSKAHISNQPQHF. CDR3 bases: TGTGCCAGTAGTAAAGCCCACATTAGCAATCAGCCCCAGCATTTT.

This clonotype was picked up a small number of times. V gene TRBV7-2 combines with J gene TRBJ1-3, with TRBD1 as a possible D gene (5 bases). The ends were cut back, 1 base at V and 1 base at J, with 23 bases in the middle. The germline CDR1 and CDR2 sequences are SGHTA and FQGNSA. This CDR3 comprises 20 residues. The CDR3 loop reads CASSLDMQGLFSGSGNTIYF. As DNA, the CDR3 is TGTGCCAGCAGCTTAGATATGCAGGGACTCTTTTCGGGGTCTGGAAACACCATATATTTT.

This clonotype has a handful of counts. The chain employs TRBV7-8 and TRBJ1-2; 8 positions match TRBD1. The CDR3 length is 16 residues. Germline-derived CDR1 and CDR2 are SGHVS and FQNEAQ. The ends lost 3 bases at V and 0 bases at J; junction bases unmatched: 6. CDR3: CASSLRGTGTNYGYTF. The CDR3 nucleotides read TGTGCCAGCAGCTTGCGGGGGACAGGAACTAACTATGGCTACACCTTC.

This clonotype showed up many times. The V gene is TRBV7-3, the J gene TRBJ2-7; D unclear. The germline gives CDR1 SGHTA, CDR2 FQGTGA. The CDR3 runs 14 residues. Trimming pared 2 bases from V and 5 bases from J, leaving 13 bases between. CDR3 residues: CASSLLGSADEQYF. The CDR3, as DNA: TGTGCCAGCAGCTTACTGGGTAGTGCCGACGAGCAGTACTTC.

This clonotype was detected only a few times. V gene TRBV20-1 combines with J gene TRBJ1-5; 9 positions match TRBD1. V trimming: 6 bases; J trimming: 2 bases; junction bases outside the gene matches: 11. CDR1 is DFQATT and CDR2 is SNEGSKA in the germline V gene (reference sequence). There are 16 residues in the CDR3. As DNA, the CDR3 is TGCAGTGCCCTGGGACAGGGAAAGGTTGGCAATCAGCCCCAGCATTTT. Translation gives CSALGQGKVGNQPQHF.

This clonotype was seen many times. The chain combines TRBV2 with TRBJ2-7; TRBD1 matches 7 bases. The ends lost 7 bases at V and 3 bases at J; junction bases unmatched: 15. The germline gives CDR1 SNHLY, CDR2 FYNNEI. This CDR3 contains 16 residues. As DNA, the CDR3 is TGTGCCAGCAAGCAGGGGGACCGCTCCCCTTTCTACGAGCAGTACTTC. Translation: CASKQGDRSPFYEQYF.

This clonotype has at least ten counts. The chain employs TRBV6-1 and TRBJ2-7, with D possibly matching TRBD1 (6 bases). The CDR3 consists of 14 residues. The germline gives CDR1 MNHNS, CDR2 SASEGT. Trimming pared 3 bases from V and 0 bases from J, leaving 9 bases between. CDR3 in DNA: TGTGCCAGCAGTGACAGGGGTAGCTCCTACGAGCAGTACTTC. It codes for CASSDRGSSYEQYF.

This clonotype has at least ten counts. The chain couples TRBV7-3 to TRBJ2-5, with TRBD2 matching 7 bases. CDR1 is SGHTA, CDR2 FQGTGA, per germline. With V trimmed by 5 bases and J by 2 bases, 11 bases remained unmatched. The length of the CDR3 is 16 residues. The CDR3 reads CASSLSVGEGQETQYF. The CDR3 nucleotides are TGTGCCAGCAGCCTAAGTGTCGGGGAGGGGCAAGAGACCCAGTACTTC.